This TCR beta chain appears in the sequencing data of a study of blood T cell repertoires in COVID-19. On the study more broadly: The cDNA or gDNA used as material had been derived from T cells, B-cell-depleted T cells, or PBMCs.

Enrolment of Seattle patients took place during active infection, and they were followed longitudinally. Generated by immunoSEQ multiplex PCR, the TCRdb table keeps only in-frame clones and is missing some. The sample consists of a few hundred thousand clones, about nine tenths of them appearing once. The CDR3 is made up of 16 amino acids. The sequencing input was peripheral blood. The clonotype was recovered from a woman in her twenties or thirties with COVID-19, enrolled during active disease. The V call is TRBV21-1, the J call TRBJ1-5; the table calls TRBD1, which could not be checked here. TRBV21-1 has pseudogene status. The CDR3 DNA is TGTGCCAGCAGCAAAAATTGGGAGACAGGGGGTCAGCCCCAGCATTTT. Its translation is CASSKNWETGGQPQHF.